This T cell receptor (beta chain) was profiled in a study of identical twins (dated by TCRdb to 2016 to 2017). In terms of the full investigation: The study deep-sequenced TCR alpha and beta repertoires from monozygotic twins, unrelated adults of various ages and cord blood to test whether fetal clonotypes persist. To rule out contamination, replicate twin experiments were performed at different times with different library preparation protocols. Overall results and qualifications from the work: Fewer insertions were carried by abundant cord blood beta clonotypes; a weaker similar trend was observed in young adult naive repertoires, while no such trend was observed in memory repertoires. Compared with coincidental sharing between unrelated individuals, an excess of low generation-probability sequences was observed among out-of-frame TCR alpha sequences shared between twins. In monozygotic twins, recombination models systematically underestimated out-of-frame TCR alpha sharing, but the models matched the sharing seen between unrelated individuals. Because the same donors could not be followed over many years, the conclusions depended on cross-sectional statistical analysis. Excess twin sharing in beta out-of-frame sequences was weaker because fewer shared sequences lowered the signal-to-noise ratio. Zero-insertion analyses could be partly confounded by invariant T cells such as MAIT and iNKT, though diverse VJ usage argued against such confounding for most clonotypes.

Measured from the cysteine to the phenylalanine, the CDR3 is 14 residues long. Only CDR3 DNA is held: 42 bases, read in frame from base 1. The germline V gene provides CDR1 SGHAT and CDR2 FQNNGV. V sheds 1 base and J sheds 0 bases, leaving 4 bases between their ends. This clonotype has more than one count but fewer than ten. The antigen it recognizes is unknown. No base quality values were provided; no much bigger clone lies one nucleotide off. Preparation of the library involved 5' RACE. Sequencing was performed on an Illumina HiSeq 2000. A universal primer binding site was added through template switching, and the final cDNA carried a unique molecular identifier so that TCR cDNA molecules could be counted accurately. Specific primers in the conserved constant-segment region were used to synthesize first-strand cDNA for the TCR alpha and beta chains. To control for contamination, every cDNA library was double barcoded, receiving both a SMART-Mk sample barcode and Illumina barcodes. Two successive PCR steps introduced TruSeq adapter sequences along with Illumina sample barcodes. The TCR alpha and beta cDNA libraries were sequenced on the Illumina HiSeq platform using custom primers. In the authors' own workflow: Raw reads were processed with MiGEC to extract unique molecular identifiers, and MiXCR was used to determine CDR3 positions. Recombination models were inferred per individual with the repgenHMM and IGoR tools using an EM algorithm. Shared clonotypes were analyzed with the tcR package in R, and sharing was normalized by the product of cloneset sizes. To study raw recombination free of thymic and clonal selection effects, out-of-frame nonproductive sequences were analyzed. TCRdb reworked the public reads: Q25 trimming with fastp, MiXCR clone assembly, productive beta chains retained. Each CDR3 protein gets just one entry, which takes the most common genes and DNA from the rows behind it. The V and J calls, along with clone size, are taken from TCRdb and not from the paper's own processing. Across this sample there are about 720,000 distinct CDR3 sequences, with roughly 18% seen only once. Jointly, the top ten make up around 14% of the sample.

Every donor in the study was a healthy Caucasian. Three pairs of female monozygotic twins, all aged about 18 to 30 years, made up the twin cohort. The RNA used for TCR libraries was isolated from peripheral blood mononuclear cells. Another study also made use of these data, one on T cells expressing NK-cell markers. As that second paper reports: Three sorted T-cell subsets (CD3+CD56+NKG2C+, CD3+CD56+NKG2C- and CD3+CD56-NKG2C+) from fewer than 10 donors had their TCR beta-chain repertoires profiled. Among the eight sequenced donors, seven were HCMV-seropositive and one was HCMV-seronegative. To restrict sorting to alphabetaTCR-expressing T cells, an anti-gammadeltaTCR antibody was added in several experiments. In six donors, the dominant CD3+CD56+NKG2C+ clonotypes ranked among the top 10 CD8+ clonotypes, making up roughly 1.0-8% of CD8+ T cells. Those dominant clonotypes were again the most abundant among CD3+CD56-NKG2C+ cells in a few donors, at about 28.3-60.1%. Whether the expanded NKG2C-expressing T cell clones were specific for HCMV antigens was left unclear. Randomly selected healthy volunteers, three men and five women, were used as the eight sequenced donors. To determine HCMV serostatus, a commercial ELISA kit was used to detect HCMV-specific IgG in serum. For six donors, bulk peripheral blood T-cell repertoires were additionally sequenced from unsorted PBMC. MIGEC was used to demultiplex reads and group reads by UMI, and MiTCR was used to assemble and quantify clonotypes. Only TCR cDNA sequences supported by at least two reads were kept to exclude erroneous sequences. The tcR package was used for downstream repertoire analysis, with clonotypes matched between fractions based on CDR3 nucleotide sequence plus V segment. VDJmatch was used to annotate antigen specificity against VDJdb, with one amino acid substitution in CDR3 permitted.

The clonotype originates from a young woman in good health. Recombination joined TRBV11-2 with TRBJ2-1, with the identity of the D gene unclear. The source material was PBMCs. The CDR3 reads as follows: CASSLGPSYNEQFF. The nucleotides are TGTGCCAGCAGCTTAGGGCCCTCCTACAATGAGCAGTTCTTC.